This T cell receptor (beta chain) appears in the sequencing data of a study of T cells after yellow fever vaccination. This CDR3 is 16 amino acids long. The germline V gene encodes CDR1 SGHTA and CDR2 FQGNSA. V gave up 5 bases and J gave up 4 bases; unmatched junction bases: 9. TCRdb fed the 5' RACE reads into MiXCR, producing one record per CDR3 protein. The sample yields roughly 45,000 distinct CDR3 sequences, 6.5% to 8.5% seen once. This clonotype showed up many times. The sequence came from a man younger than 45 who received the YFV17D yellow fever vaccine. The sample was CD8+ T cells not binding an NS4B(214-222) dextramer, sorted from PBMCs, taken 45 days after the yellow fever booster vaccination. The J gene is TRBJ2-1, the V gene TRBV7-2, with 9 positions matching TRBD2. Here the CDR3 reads CASSTKTSGRYNEQFF. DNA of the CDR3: TGTGCCAGCAGCACGAAGACTAGCGGAAGATACAATGAGCAGTTCTTC. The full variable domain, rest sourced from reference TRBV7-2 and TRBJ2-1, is GAGVSQSPSNKVTEKGKDVELRCDPISGHTALYWYRQSLGQGLEFLIYFQGNSAPDKSGLPSDRFSAERTGGSVSTLTIQRTQQEDSAVYLCASSTKTSGRYNEQFFGPGTRLTVL.